This T cell receptor beta chain was identified in a study of beta chain features in type 1 diabetes. It was via CD45RO/CCR7/CD25/CD127/CD95/CD27 that CD4+ naive, central memory, regulatory and stem cell-like memory cells were sorted. In germline, CDR1 is SGHDT, CDR2 YYEEEE. The CDR3 spans 13 residues. With V trimmed by 4 bases and J by 4 bases, 4 bases remained unmatched. Notes on the study in general: Researchers report that Type 1 diabetes patients had moderately but significantly shorter TCRB CDR3s across all four CD4+ subsets. Researchers could not determine here whether HLA type influences TCRB rearrangement.

Expressed TCRB transcripts were sequenced because the entire RNA isolate underwent reverse transcription. A few million reads were obtained on average from naive, central memory and regulatory T cell samples. Measured with immunoSEQ multiplex PCR; TCRdb has only the in-frame clones, and not every one. This sample has 450,000 to 550,000 clones, with approximately 30% found just once. In the case of this clone: What it binds is not known.

The TCR originated in a man aged 18 to 29 in good health. The chain couples TRBV5-6 to TRBJ1-1; the match to TRBD1 covers 7 bases. The sample consisted of naive CD4+ T cells from blood. The CDR3 loop is CASSRQGSTEAFF. For the CDR3, the DNA is TGTGCCAGCAGCCGACAGGGAAGCACTGAAGCTTTCTTT.